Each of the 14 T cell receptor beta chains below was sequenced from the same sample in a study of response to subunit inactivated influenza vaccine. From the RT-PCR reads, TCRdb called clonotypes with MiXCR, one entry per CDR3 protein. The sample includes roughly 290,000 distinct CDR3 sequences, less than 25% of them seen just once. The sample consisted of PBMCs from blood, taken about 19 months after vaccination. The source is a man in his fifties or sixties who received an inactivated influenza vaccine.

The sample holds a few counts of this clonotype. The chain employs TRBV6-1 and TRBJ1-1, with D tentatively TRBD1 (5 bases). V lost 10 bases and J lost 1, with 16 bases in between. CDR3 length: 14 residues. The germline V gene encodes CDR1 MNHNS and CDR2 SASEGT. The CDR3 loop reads CATTLAGPNTEAFF. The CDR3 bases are TGTGCCACCACCTTAGCGGGGCCGAACACTGAAGCTTTCTTT.

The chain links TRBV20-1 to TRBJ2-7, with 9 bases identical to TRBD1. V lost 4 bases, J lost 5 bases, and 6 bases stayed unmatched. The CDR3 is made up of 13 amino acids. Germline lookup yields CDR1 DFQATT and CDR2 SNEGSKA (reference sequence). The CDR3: CSATRDRENEQYF. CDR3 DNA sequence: TGCAGTGCTACTCGGGACAGGGAAAACGAGCAGTACTTC.

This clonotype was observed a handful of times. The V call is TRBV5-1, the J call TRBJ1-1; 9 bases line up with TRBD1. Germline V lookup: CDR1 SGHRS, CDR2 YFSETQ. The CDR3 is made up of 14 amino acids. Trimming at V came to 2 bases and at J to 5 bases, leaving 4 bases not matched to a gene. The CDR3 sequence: CASSFDRGGTEAFF. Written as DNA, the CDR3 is TGCGCCAGCAGCTTCGACAGGGGGGGAACTGAAGCTTTCTTT.

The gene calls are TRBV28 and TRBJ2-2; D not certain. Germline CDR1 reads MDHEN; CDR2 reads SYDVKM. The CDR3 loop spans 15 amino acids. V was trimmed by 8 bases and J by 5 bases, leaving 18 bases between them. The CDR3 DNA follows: TGTGCCAGCTTACGTCGCACAGCTAATACCGGGGAGCTGTTTTTT. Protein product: CASLRRTANTGELFF.

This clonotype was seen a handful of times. The CDR3 protein is CASNPDTTNEKLFF. CDR3 DNA: TGTGCCAGCAATCCAGACACAACTAATGAAAAACTGTTTTTT. The chain joins TRBV2 to TRBJ1-4; D is undetermined. The CDR3 runs to 14 residues. From germline, CDR1 is SNHLY and CDR2 FYNNEI. The V gene lost 7 bases and the J gene lost 0 bases, with 9 bases spanning the gap.

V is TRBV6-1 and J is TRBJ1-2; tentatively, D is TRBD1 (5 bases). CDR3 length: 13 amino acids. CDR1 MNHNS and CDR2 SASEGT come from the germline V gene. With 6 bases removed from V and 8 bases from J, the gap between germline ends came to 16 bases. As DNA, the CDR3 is TGTGCCAGCAGATTCCGGGGCAGAGAAGGCTACACCTTC. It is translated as CASRFRGREGYTF.

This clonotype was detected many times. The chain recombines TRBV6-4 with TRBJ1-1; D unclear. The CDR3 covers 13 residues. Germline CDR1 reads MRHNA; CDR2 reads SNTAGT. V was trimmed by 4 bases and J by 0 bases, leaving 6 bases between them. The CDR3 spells CASSGEMNTEAFF. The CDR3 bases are TGTGCCAGCAGTGGAGAAATGAACACTGAAGCTTTCTTT.

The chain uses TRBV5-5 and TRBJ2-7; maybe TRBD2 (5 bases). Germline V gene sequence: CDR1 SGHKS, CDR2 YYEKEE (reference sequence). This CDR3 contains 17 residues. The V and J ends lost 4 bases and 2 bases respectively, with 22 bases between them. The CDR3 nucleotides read TGTGCCAGCAGCCCTCCCTATTTGGGGAGAACCCCCTACGAGCAGTACTTC. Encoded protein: CASSPPYLGRTPYEQYF.

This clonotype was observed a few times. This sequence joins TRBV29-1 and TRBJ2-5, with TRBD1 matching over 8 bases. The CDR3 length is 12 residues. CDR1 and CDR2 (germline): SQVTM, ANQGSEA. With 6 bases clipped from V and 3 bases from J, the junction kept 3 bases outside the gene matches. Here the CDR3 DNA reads TGCAGCGTCGGACAGGGAAAAGAGACCCAGTACTTC. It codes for CSVGQGKETQYF. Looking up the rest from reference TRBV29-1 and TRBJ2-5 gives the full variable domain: SAVISQKPSRDICQRGTSLTIQCQVDSQVTMMFWYRQQPGQSLTLIATANQGSEATYESGFVIDKFPISRPNLTFSTLTVSNMSPEDSSIYLCSVGQGKETQYFGPGTRLLVL.

Here the CDR3 reads CASRDRSTDTQYF. The CDR3 DNA follows: TGTGCCAGCAGAGACAGGAGCACAGATACGCAGTATTTT. The chain couples TRBV27 to TRBJ2-3; TRBD1 might be the D (6 bases). Trimming stripped 6 bases from V and 0 bases from J, with 7 bases between. Germline V gene data show CDR1 as MNHEY and CDR2 as SMNVEV (reference sequence). The CDR3 spans 13 residues.

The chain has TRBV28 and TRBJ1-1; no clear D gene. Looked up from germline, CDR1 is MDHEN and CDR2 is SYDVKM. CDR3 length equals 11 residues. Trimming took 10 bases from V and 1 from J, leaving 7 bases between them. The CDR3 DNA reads TGTGCCATCCGGGCGAACACTGAAGCTTTCTTT. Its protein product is CAIRANTEAFF.

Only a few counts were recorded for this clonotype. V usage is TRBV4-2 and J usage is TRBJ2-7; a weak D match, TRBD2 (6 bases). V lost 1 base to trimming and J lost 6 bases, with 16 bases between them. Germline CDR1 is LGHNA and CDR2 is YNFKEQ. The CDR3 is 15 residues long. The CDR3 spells CASSQGGRDQGEQYF. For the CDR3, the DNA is TGTGCCAGCAGCCAAGGTGGGCGGGATCAGGGCGAGCAGTACTTC.

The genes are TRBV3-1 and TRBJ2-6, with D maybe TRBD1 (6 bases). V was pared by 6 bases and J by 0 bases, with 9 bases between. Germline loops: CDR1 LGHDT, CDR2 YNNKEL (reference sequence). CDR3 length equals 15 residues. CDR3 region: CASRQGSSGANVLTF. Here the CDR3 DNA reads TGTGCCAGCAGACAGGGCTCCTCTGGGGCCAACGTCCTGACTTTC. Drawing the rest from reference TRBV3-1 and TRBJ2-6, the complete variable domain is DTAVSQTPKYLVTQMGNDKSIKCEQNLGHDTMYWYKQDSKKFLKIMFSYNNKELIINETVPNRFSPKSPDKAHLNLHINSLELGDSAVYFCASRQGSSGANVLTFGAGSRLTVL.

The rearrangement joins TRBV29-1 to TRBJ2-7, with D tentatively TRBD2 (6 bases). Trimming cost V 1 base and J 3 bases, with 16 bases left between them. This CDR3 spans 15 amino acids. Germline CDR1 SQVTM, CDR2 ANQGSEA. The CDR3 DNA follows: TGCAGCGTTGAAGTTCCCAGGGACTTTGACTACGAGCAGTACTTC. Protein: CSVEVPRDFDYEQYF.